Presented here are 17 T cell receptor beta chains from one specimen sequenced in a study of low-dose radiotherapy and immunotherapy resistance in tumors. Time point given: before trial treatment. TRAV and TRBV primers primed cDNA for both TCRalpha and TCRbeta. Both a constant-region primer and a V-primer adapter served to amplify TCRs across roughly 20 PCR cycles. TCRdb itself ran the reads through MiXCR, one entry per CDR3 protein. This sample yields some 39,000 distinct CDR3 sequences, of which around a third are seen a single time; roughly 4% belongs to the top ten. The material was PBMCs, obtained before treatment. All receptors come from a male donor with gallbladder cancer.

The chain has TRBV5-1 and TRBJ1-6; D is undetermined. Germline lookup yields CDR1 SGHRS and CDR2 YFSETQ. Trimming removed 4 bases at V and 5 bases at J, with 13 bases between. The CDR3 consists of 15 residues. CDR3 sequence reads: CASSPRADDNSPLHF. In nucleotides, the CDR3 is TGCGCCAGCAGCCCCCGGGCAGATGATAATTCACCCCTCCACTTT.

Ten or more counts support this clonotype. The chain links TRBV5-1 to TRBJ2-5; no firm D call. Trimming stripped 0 bases from V and 5 bases from J, with 2 bases between. The CDR3 consists of 11 residues. Germline V gene sequence: CDR1 SGHRS, CDR2 YFSETQ. Written as DNA, the CDR3 is TGCGCCAGCAGCTTGGACGAGACCCAGTACTTC. As protein: CASSLDETQYF.

This clonotype showed up many times. This chain uses TRBV4-1 with TRBJ1-1; D gene uncertain. This CDR3 has 13 residues. Germline-derived CDR1 and CDR2 are MGHRA and YSYEKL. V was cut by 4 bases and J by 1 base, with 7 bases left in between. CDR3 loop: CASSPSWNTEAFF. In DNA form, the CDR3 reads TGCGCCAGCAGCCCAAGTTGGAACACTGAAGCTTTCTTT.

At least ten counts were recorded for this clonotype. The V call is TRBV13, the J call TRBJ1-2; possibly TRBD1 for D (5 bases). The germline V and J ends were trimmed by 1 base and 6 bases, with 15 bases remaining between them. Germline V CDR1 and CDR2: PRHDT, FYEKMQ (reference sequence). CDR3 length: 15 amino acids. Here the CDR3 reads CASSLDGRVINGYTF. The DNA for the CDR3 is TGTGCCAGCAGCTTAGACGGCAGGGTGATTAATGGCTACACCTTC.

This clonotype has a count of ten or more. The V call is TRBV20-1, the J call TRBJ2-7; D gene unclear. Germline CDR1 DFQATT, CDR2 SNEGSKA (reference sequence). The CDR3 spans 11 residues. V was cut by 6 bases and J by 6 bases, with 12 bases left in between. CDR3 nucleotide sequence: TGCAGTGCCGGCGCCCCTCTCGAGCAGTACTTC. This encodes CSAGAPLEQYF.

The chain joins TRBV5-4 to TRBJ2-1; 8 positions match TRBD2. Germline V gene lookup returns CDR1 SGHNT and CDR2 YYREEE (reference sequence). The length of the CDR3 is 16 residues. V lost 3 bases to trimming and J lost 4 bases; unmatched junction nucleotides: 9. The CDR3 reads CASSSGVAGTYNEQFF. CDR3 bases: TGTGCCAGCAGCTCGGGAGTAGCGGGAACTTACAATGAGCAGTTCTTC.

This clonotype was detected ten times or more. The chain employs TRBV2 and TRBJ2-3; D not certain. CDR1 is SNHLY, CDR2 FYNNEI, per germline. This CDR3 region has 14 residues. V shed 9 bases and J shed 0 bases, with 13 bases lying between them. Written as DNA, the CDR3 is TGTGCCAGTGTGGCTTCGCGTAGCACAGATACGCAGTATTTT. Protein sequence: CASVASRSTDTQYF.

By its share, this clonotype is medium-sized (0.01 to 0.1%). The chain joins TRBV28 to TRBJ2-3; possible D gene TRBD1, 6 bases. The CDR3 consists of 16 residues. CDR1 is MDHEN and CDR2 is SYDVKM in the germline V gene. The V end lost 3 bases, the J end lost 1 base, and 14 bases lay between the germline ends. The CDR3, as DNA: TGTGCCAGCAGTTTGCTTAGGGGGAAGGGCACAGATACGCAGTATTTT. Translating gives CASSLLRGKGTDTQYF.

CDR3 region: CSVSGLAGVYNEQFF. As DNA, the CDR3 is TGCAGCGTTTCCGGACTAGCGGGGGTCTACAATGAGCAGTTCTTC. The chain combines TRBV29-1 with TRBJ2-1; TRBD2 aligns across 13 bases. Germline CDR1 reads SQVTM; CDR2 reads ANQGSEA. V shed 5 bases, J shed 3 bases, and the junction held 4 bases outside the gene matches. There are 15 residues in the CDR3.

This sequence joins TRBV28 and TRBJ2-7, with a possible D match to TRBD2 (6 bases). This CDR3 region has 14 residues. From germline, CDR1 is MDHEN and CDR2 SYDVKM. V lost 6 bases to trimming and J lost 0 bases, with 12 bases between them. The CDR3 bases are TGTGCCAGCAGGCGGGACGGGCTCTCCTACGAGCAGTACTTC. It translates to CASRRDGLSYEQYF.

This clonotype was recorded many times. The V gene is TRBV7-8, the J gene TRBJ2-1, with D maybe TRBD1 (7 bases). Looked up from germline, CDR1 is SGHVS and CDR2 is FQNEAQ. Between the trimmed V and J ends, which lost 5 bases and 6 bases, there was a span of 11 bases. CDR3 length: 13 amino acids. The CDR3 reads CASSPGGLNEQFF. Written as DNA, the CDR3 is TGTGCCAGCAGCCCAGGGGGACTCAATGAGCAGTTCTTC.

V usage is TRBV7-2 and J usage is TRBJ2-5; TRBD2 matches 11 bases. The germline V gene has CDR1 SGHTA and CDR2 FQGNSA. The CDR3 covers 18 residues. V lost 0 bases to trimming and J lost 3 bases; unmatched junction nucleotides: 9. The CDR3 protein is CASSLAIYLAGGKETQYF. The CDR3 coding sequence is TGTGCCAGCAGCTTAGCGATATACCTAGCGGGGGGAAAAGAGACCCAGTACTTC.

This chain joins TRBV7-2 and TRBJ2-5; D is undetermined. Trimming cost V 1 base and J 0 bases, with 6 bases left between them. The CDR3 spans 14 residues. Germline-derived CDR1 and CDR2 are SGHTA and FQGNSA. CDR3: CASSLGPNQETQYF. The CDR3 DNA follows: TGTGCCAGCAGCTTAGGCCCCAACCAAGAGACCCAGTACTTC.

This clonotype was detected many times. The genes are TRBV27 and TRBJ2-3; D is possibly TRBD1 or TRBD2 (6 bases each). Germline values: CDR1 MNHEY, CDR2 SMNVEV (reference sequence). Trimming cost V 0 bases and J 5 bases, with 15 bases left between them. The CDR3 extends over 16 amino acids. The chain's CDR3 is CASSLSGSGAGDTQYF. CDR3 DNA sequence: TGTGCCAGCAGTTTATCGGGGTCGGGGGCAGGAGATACGCAGTATTTT.

This clonotype was seen more than once but under ten times. V is TRBV28 and J is TRBJ1-5, with D unresolved. V was pared by 4 bases and J by 4 bases, with 11 bases between. The V gene's germline CDR1 is MDHEN and CDR2 SYDVKM. This CDR3 is 14 amino acids long. For the CDR3, the DNA is TGTGCCAGCAGTTATCATGGAGTTAATCAGCCCCAGCATTTT. Translating gives CASSYHGVNQPQHF.

Remarks on this clonotype: This probably arose from a read error, given a far larger clone one base away. The V call is TRBV7-9, the J call TRBJ2-7; maybe TRBD1 (5 bases). The CDR3 runs to 14 residues. From germline, CDR1 is SEHNR and CDR2 FQNEAQ (reference sequence). This chain's CDR3 is CPSSFVGLGDEQYF. CDR3 sequence (DNA): TGTCCCAGCAGCTTCGTAGGTCTAGGGGACGAGCAGTACTTC.

In this sample, this clonotype is medium-sized. The CDR3 DNA follows: TGTGCCAGCACGAGACGCGGTTTCACAGATACGCAGTATTTT. It codes for CASTRRGFTDTQYF. The chain employs TRBV28 and TRBJ2-3; D is unclear. V lost 7 bases, J lost 2 bases, and 13 bases lay in between. This CDR3 is built from 14 residues. The V gene's germline CDR1 is MDHEN and CDR2 SYDVKM. Supplemented by reference TRBV28 and TRBJ2-3, the full variable domain reads DVKVTQSSRYLVKRTGEKVFLECVQDMDHENMFWYRQDPGLGLRLIYFSYDVKMKEKGDIPEGYSVSREKKERFSLILESASTNQTSMYLCASTRRGFTDTQYFGPGTRLTVL.